This record looks at one T cell receptor beta chain sequence and its context. Its antigen is unknown. TCRdb reanalysed the reads using MiXCR and keeps one entry per CDR3 protein. The top ten clones hold 13% to 15% of a sample with some 22,000 distinct CDR3 sequences, just under 75% of them seen once. The data are from a study of type 1 regulatory T cells. Study-level information: T-allo10 is an in vitro-generated, Tr1-enriched CD4 T cell product specific for alloantigen.

The graft donor-derived T-allo10 cells reportedly recognize host alloantigens, are anergic, and suppress alloantigen-specifically. The CDR3 is 14 amino acids. Deletions cut 0 bases from V and 3 bases from J, with 6 bases between. Germline V gene lookup returns CDR1 MGHRA and CDR2 YSYEKL. The rearrangement joins TRBV4-1 to TRBJ1-3; D unresolved. Sample: cultured T cells, either the whole culture or a sorted T cell fraction (not recorded which). Documented subset: Tr1-enriched cell product generated in vitro against host alloantigens. This clonotype was sampled from a human donor in good health. CDR3 in DNA: TGCGCCAGCAGCCAAGAATGGGGTGGAAACACCATATATTTT. Amino acid sequence: CASSQEWGGNTIYF.